Presented here are 27 T cell receptor beta chains from one specimen sequenced in a study of T-cell reconstitution after alpha-beta-depleted transplantation in children. Preparing the TCRbeta library involved the use of unique molecular identifiers. MiXCR, run by TCRdb on the PCR reads, gives a single entry per CDR3 protein. The data contain approximately 640,000 distinct CDR3 sequences, roughly 15% of them singletons. The material was PBMCs from the stem cell graft donor, obtained from the stem cell graft. All receptors derive from a human donor who donated a stem cell graft to a child with acute myeloid leukemia.

This clonotype has only a few counts. This chain joins TRBV7-2 and TRBJ2-1; 12 bases are a match to TRBD2. Germline CDR1 SGHTA, CDR2 FQGNSA. This CDR3 contains 15 residues. V was clipped by 6 bases and J by 7 bases; unmatched bases: 7. CDR3 sequence reads: CASRHLAGGQNEQFF. For the CDR3, the DNA is TGTGCCAGCAGACACCTAGCGGGGGGGCAGAATGAGCAGTTCTTC.

This clonotype was found many times. The DNA of the CDR3 is TGTGCCAGTCGGAACGCGGAGACCCAGTACTTC. Translating it yields CASRNAETQYF. The rearrangement uses TRBV12-3 or TRBV12-4 and TRBJ2-5; no firm D call. Trimming removed 9 bases at V and 5 bases at J, with 10 bases between. There are 11 residues in the CDR3.

This clonotype was seen a few times. One end of the junction fails to match germline, which may point to a read error. The chain combines TRBV9 with TRBJ2-3; 8 bases are a match to TRBD2. CDR3 length equals 18 residues. From germline, CDR1 is SGDLS and CDR2 YYNGEE. CDR3 DNA: TGTGCCAGCAGCGCAAGGGGGGCCGGGACTAGGAGCACAGGTACGCAGTATTTT. It yields the protein CASSARGAGTRSTGTQYF.

This clonotype was detected ten times or more. The chain uses TRBV29-1 and TRBJ2-2; no firm D call. The CDR3 contains 12 residues. V shed 6 bases and J shed 6 bases, with 11 bases lying between them. CDR1 and CDR2 (germline): SQVTM, ANQGSEA. DNA for the CDR3: TGCAGCGTGGGCCAGTCCCCCGGGGAGCTGTTTTTT. Amino acid sequence: CSVGQSPGELFF.

This clonotype has ten or more counts. The chain combines TRBV7-2 with TRBJ2-7; perhaps TRBD1 as D (5 bases). Deletions cut 0 bases from V and 2 bases from J, with 8 bases between. Germline V gene data show CDR1 as SGHTA and CDR2 as FQGNSA. This CDR3 spans 14 amino acids. CDR3 amino acids: CASSLATGTYEQYV. The CDR3 DNA sequence: TGTGCCAGCAGCTTAGCAACAGGAACCTACGAGCAGTACGTC.

This clonotype was counted many times. The V call is TRBV27, the J call TRBJ1-1, with D possibly being TRBD1 (6 bases). Trimming took 2 bases from V and 5 from J, leaving 9 bases between them. From germline, CDR1 is MNHEY and CDR2 SMNVEV (reference sequence). The CDR3 has 13 amino acids. CDR3 in amino acids: CASSLGQTTEAFF. CDR3 DNA: TGTGCCAGCAGTTTAGGACAGACGACTGAAGCTTTCTTT.

This clonotype was seen repeatedly, ten times or more. The chain carries TRBV10-3 and TRBJ2-5, with D unclear. Germline CDR1 ENHRY, CDR2 SYGVKD. This CDR3 comprises 11 residues. The V end lost 0 bases, the J end lost 5 bases, and 1 base lay between the germline ends. CDR3 sequence reads: CAISESETQYF. CDR3 sequence (DNA): TGTGCCATCAGTGAGTCGGAGACCCAGTACTTC.

The gene calls are TRBV18 and TRBJ2-1; no clear D gene. Germline lookup yields CDR1 KGHSH and CDR2 LQKENI. Trimming cost V 3 bases and J 8 bases, with 14 bases left between them. The CDR3 extends over 14 amino acids. CDR3 coding DNA: TGTGCCAGCTCACCGAACCCGGGCCCCGATGAGCAGTTCTTC. Translating gives CASSPNPGPDEQFF. Drawing the rest from reference TRBV18 and TRBJ2-1, the complete variable domain is NAGVMQNPRHLVRRRGQEARLRCSPMKGHSHVYWYRQLPEEGLKFMVYLQKENIIDESGMPKERFSAEFPKEGPSILRIQQVVRGDSAAYFCASSPNPGPDEQFFGPGTRLTVL.

This clonotype was recorded many times. The rearrangement links TRBV6-5 to TRBJ2-7; D not resolved. Germline V gene lookup returns CDR1 MNHEY and CDR2 SVGAGI. This CDR3 comprises 14 residues. Trimming left V 4 bases short and J 2 bases short, with 12 bases between. The DNA for the CDR3 is TGTGCCAGCAGTTCACAAGACTCACCCTACGAGCAGTACGTC. Its protein product is CASSSQDSPYEQYV.

This clonotype showed up just a few times. The rearrangement uses TRBV7-9 and TRBJ1-2, with a possible D match to TRBD1 (5 bases). Trimming removed 5 bases at V and 1 base at J, with 17 bases between. The V gene's germline CDR1 is SEHNR and CDR2 FQNEAQ (reference sequence). The CDR3 totals 16 residues. CDR3 sequence (DNA): TGTGCCAGCAGCCCCGTTGGGGGATTCGTTAACTATGGCTACACCTTC. This gives the protein CASSPVGGFVNYGYTF.

This clonotype was recorded once. A much more abundant neighbour one base away suggests this may be a read error. The rearrangement links TRBV20-1 to TRBJ2-1; 8 bases fit TRBD2. CDR3 length: 15 residues. CDR1 is DFQATT, CDR2 SNEGSKA, per germline (reference sequence). V was pared by 3 bases and J by 4 bases, with 8 bases of the junction left unmatched. The CDR3 nucleotides read TGCAGTGCTAGCGACGTGGGCGGGGGGTACAATGAGCAGTTCTTC. Translated: CSASDVGGGYNEQFF.

This clonotype was recorded at least ten times. The chain couples TRBV20-1 to TRBJ2-7; the match to TRBD2 covers 9 bases. Germline V gene data show CDR1 as DFQATT and CDR2 as SNEGSKA (reference sequence). The CDR3 consists of 16 residues. Trimming took 3 bases from V and 0 from J; bases not matched to a gene: 9. The CDR3 nucleotides read TGCAGTGCTAGCCCCCCTTCTAGCGGGGCCTCCTACGAGCAGTACTTC. Translating it yields CSASPPSSGASYEQYF.

About this clonotype: A much larger clone lies one base from this, so it may be a read error. The CDR3 region is CARTLTGNTEAFF. CDR3 nucleotide sequence: TGTGCCCGCACCCTTACAGGGAACACTGAAGCTTTCTTT. J is TRBJ1-1 and V is TRBV6-1; TRBD1 might be the D (5 bases). Germline-derived CDR1 and CDR2 are MNHNS and SASEGT. Trimming stripped 11 bases from V and 1 base from J, with 14 bases between. The CDR3 contains 13 residues.

This clonotype was seen many times. The chain joins TRBV20-1 to TRBJ2-4; 9 bases line up with TRBD2. The CDR3 spans 18 residues. CDR1 is DFQATT and CDR2 is SNEGSKA in the germline V gene (reference sequence). The V gene end was trimmed by 3 bases and the J gene end by 0 bases; junction bases not matched to a gene: 12. CDR3: CSASEPAGGDIAKNIQYF. In DNA form, the CDR3 reads TGCAGTGCTAGCGAACCAGCGGGGGGAGATATAGCCAAAAACATTCAGTACTTC.

This clonotype was counted ten times or more. J is TRBJ2-1 and V is TRBV4-2, with unresolved D. This CDR3 is 14 amino acids long. With 0 bases removed from V and 5 bases from J, the gap between germline ends came to 8 bases. Per germline, CDR1 LGHNA and CDR2 YNFKEQ. The CDR3 DNA sequence: TGTGCCAGCAGCCAAGAGCCTGGAGACAATGAGCAGTTCTTC. This translates into CASSQEPGDNEQFF.

At least ten counts were recorded for this clonotype. The chain joins TRBV6-5 to TRBJ2-5, with TRBD2 as a possible D gene (6 bases). CDR1 is MNHEY and CDR2 is SVGAGI in the germline V gene. The CDR3 spans 14 residues. The germline V and J ends were trimmed by 3 bases and 5 bases, with 13 bases remaining between them. CDR3 bases: TGTGCCAGCAGTTATCGGAGGGTTGGGGAGACCCAGTACTTC. This translates into CASSYRRVGETQYF.

This chain joins TRBV12-3 or TRBV12-4 and TRBJ2-2; 8 nucleotides line up with TRBD2. The CDR3 covers 19 residues. The ends lost 5 bases at V and 5 bases at J; junction bases unmatched: 19. Here the CDR3 reads CASSPPPGTRNAETGELFF. CDR3 DNA sequence: TGTGCCAGCAGTCCACCGCCAGGGACTAGAAACGCCGAAACCGGGGAGCTGTTTTTT.

This clonotype came up a few times. This rearrangement joins TRBV11-3 to TRBJ2-1, with 7 bases aligning to TRBD1. In germline, CDR1 is SGHNT, CDR2 YENEEA. The CDR3 extends over 13 amino acids. Trimming cost V 2 bases and J 7 bases; bases outside gene matches: 2. The CDR3: CASSLQGVNEQFF. In DNA, the CDR3 is TGTGCCAGCAGCTTACAGGGGGTGAATGAGCAGTTCTTC.

The chain employs TRBV7-2 and TRBJ2-7, with TRBD2 matching 8 bases. The CDR3 totals 15 residues. V gave up 1 base and J gave up 2 bases; unmatched junction bases: 4. CDR1 is SGHTA and CDR2 is FQGNSA in the germline V gene. In DNA form, the CDR3 reads TGTGCCAGCAGCTTAGGAGGGGGACTAGCCTACGAGCAGTACTTC. It yields the protein CASSLGGGLAYEQYF.

The genes are TRBV7-9 and TRBJ1-1, with D perhaps matching TRBD1 (6 bases). Trimming left V 5 bases short and J 2 bases short, with 15 bases between. The germline V gene encodes CDR1 SEHNR and CDR2 FQNEAQ (reference sequence). This CDR3 region has 15 residues. The CDR3 DNA sequence: TGTGCCAGCAGCACCCGGGACATCATAAACACTGAAGCTTTCTTT. Encoded protein: CASSTRDIINTEAFF.

This clonotype was seen a handful of times. The chain employs TRBV10-1 and TRBJ1-1, with D unresolved. The germline CDR1 and CDR2 sequences are WNHNN and SYGVQD (reference sequence). With 6 bases removed from V and 1 base from J, the gap between germline ends came to 9 bases. This CDR3 region has 13 residues. The DNA for the CDR3 is TGCGCCAGCAGGGATTCAGGGAACACTGAAGCTTTCTTT. Protein product: CASRDSGNTEAFF.

This clonotype was counted only a few times. The genes are TRBV20-1 and TRBJ2-7; D not resolved. The CDR3 totals 16 residues. CDR1 and CDR2 (germline): DFQATT, SNEGSKA (reference sequence). V was shortened by 0 bases and J by 2 bases, with 17 bases between the two germline ends. CDR3 loop: CSARDRKAVEPYEQYF. Here the CDR3 DNA reads TGCAGTGCTAGAGATCGAAAGGCCGTAGAACCCTACGAGCAGTACTTC.

The chain couples TRBV6-5 to TRBJ1-2, with 7 bases matching TRBD1. This CDR3 has 17 residues. Germline trimming cut 2 bases from V and 2 bases from J; bases unmatched to any gene: 11. The V gene's germline CDR1 is MNHEY and CDR2 SVGAGI. CDR3 DNA sequence: TGTGCCAGCAGTTACCCGGGGGCGACAGGGAGGAACTATGGCTACACCTTC. Encoded protein: CASSYPGATGRNYGYTF.

This clonotype was detected ten times or more. The CDR3: CSASEGLLSDTQYF. As DNA, the CDR3 is TGCAGTGCTAGCGAGGGTCTACTGTCAGATACGCAGTATTTT. This chain connects TRBV20-1 to TRBJ2-3; weak D call: TRBD2 (5 bases). Germline V gives CDR1 DFQATT, CDR2 SNEGSKA (reference sequence). The CDR3 is 14 residues long. Trimming removed 3 bases from V and 4 bases from J, with 14 bases in between.

As concerns this clonotype: Germline and junction disagree at one end, which may indicate a read error. V and J are TRBV7-8 and TRBJ2-3; D remains unclear. Looked up from germline, CDR1 is SGHVS and CDR2 is FQNEAQ. This CDR3 contains 18 residues. The CDR3 loop reads CASSRPSGGPLNTDTHYF. Here the CDR3 DNA reads TGTGCCAGCAGCCGACCCTCCGGCGGTCCCCTGAACACAGATACGCATTATTTT.

V gene TRBV7-2 combines with J gene TRBJ2-2; 10 bases fit TRBD2. CDR3 size: 16 residues. Germline V lookup: CDR1 SGHTA, CDR2 FQGNSA. J gave up 2 bases and V 4 bases, and 4 bases lay outside the gene matches. The CDR3 DNA sequence: TGTGCCAGCAGCTCGCCTAGCGGGGGCAACACCGGGGAGCTGTTTTTT. Translating it yields CASSSPSGGNTGELFF. Based on the CDR3 plus reference TRBV7-2 and TRBJ2-2, the full variable domain is GAGVSQSPSNKVTEKGKDVELRCDPISGHTALYWYRQSLGQGLEFLIYFQGNSAPDKSGLPSDRFSAERTGGSVSTLTIQRTQQEDSAVYLCASSSPSGGNTGELFFGEGSRLTVL.

In this sample, this clonotype turned up many times. The chain is built from TRBV30 and TRBJ1-3; the D is unclear. The V gene's germline CDR1 is GTSNPN and CDR2 SVGIG (reference sequence). V was shortened by 2 bases and J by 0 bases, with 11 bases between the two germline ends. The CDR3 length is 15 residues. The CDR3 spells CAWSSQAYSGNTIYF. For the CDR3, the DNA is TGTGCCTGGAGTTCCCAGGCGTACTCTGGAAACACCATATATTTT.